This T cell receptor (beta chain) was recovered during a study of shared clonotypes between healthy human individuals. General study findings and limits: The genetic and exposure-history diversity represented was limited by few donors.

This CDR3 contains 14 residues. Germline values: CDR1 ENHRY, CDR2 SYGVKD. The V end was cut by 1 base, the J end by 6 bases, with 9 bases between. Several immunoSEQ 96-well plates shared each subset's DNA, each plate a replicate. Replicate PCRs for sorted subsets used roughly 200 ng DNA; this equaled 25,000 to 30,000 T cell genomes. Here immunoSEQ multiplex PCR was the method, and the copy in TCRdb shows in-frame clones only, minus some. The table shows a few million clones, with over 90% occurring only once. As to this clone: Its antigen is unidentified.

V usage is TRBV10-3 and J usage is TRBJ2-2, with D hard to call. This TCR derives from a man aged 18-30 years in good health. Some clones in this sample may be carry-over from other donors' samples. Source material: naive CD4+ T cells from PBMCs. Specified subset: CD45RA+ positively selected. CDR3 bases: TGTGCCATCAGTGAGTTTGTCCCGGCCGGGGAGCTGTTTTTT. This translates into CAISEFVPAGELFF.